This T cell receptor beta chain stems from a study of control samples from healthy donors and cancer patients. CDR3 length equals 15 residues. V was pared by 3 bases and J by 1 base, with 10 bases between. Germline values: CDR1 SGHTS, CDR2 YDEGEE. Produced via immunoSEQ multiplex PCR; TCRdb's table is partial and in-frame only. The sample carries tens of thousands of clones, around 90% recorded once. The chain recombines TRBV5-8 with TRBJ2-2, with D perhaps TRBD2 (7 bases). This sequence was found in a man in his sixties with colorectal cancer. Source material: PBMCs. The CDR3 DNA reads TGTGCCAGCAGCTCGGGGGGCTGGAACACCGGGGAGCTGTTTTTT. This translates into CASSSGGWNTGELFF.